The entry below gives a single TCR beta chain sequence along with its context. The specificity of this receptor is unknown. One base away there is no much larger clone; base qualities are not given. The data originate from a study of blood T cell repertoires in COVID-19 (TCRdb year 2020). Describing the broader study: Samples covering the acute and convalescent phases of COVID-19 were provided by collaborators in the United States, Italy and Spain. The material from the prospective study consisted of cDNA or gDNA derived from T cells, B-cell-depleted T cells, or PBMCs. Subjects who had been exposed to COVID-19, were actively infected with it, or had recovered from it provided the deeply sampled blood TCRbeta repertoires that made up the dataset. The repertoires were made available in a free public database intended to serve as a resource for research on the immune response to SARS-CoV-2. The samples were drawn from two sources: the first 160 participants of the ongoing ImmuneRACE study, and 1,000 to 1,500 subjects contributed by 6 global collaborators. Nearly every sample came with metadata listing a de-identified subject ID, COVID-19 status, age in years and sex. Where available, HLA class I and class II types were taken from metadata supplied by the sample provider and were not determined by assay-based typing. Broader findings and caveats from the paper: Clinical and demographic metadata were provided uncurated, with the amount varying by source and participant.

Inclusive of the bounding cysteine and phenylalanine, the CDR3 is 17 residues long. The entry retains the CDR3 DNA only, 51 bases that are in frame from base 1. The germline V gene (reference sequence) provides CDR1 SGHNT and CDR2 YYREEE. Trimming at the junction amounts to 2 bases on V and 0 bases on J, and the germline ends lie 12 bases apart. The immunoSEQ Assay, a bias-controlled multiplex PCR, was used to amplify TCRbeta CDR3 regions from genomic DNA. The source study handled its data this way. Within the assay, amplification of reference gene primers was used to estimate how many nucleated cells each sample contained. To quantify the absolute abundance of each unique TCRbeta CDR3 rearrangement, sequence reads were collapsed and filtered. For each sample, productive Simpson clonality was calculated by taking the square root of Simpson's diversity index across productive rearrangements. In its TCRdb copy, this immuneACCESS table keeps in-frame sequences only and misses some clones. Where compared with another copy, unresolved V genes explain less than half of these, and the others have no known cause. V, J and clone size are taken as reported in that table, and D and trimming were inferred from the DNA itself. Here the sample has hundreds of thousands of clones; 90% occur a single time. The top ten clones comprise 2.6% of the sample.

In the prospective study, participants were roughly 18 to 89 years old, resided in around 25 geographic areas of the United States, and were enrolled through a virtual design. In the prospective study, participants were assigned to cohorts based on the clinical history participants reported in a screening survey and a study questionnaire. Recovered participants in ImmuneRACE Cohort 3 were defined as having two consecutive negative NP/OP PCR tests, clearance from a healthcare professional, or resolution of symptoms. Mobile phlebotomists in the prospective study collected whole blood, serum and a nasopharyngeal or oropharyngeal swab from every participant. Prospective study participants could optionally give additional blood draws and questionnaires over an approximately two-month period. Prospective study blood samples were shipped either frozen or at room temperature before DNA extraction.

Sequenced material: PBMCs or T cells enriched from blood (not recorded which). This chain joins TRBV5-4 to TRBJ1-6, and TRBD1 may be the D gene, going by 5 matching bases. The TCR comes from a man aged 55-75 years who had recovered from COVID-19. The DNA is TGTGCCAGCAGCTTAGGGGTTTTGGGCTCCTATAATTCACCCCTCCACTTT. It translates to CASSLGVLGSYNSPLHF.